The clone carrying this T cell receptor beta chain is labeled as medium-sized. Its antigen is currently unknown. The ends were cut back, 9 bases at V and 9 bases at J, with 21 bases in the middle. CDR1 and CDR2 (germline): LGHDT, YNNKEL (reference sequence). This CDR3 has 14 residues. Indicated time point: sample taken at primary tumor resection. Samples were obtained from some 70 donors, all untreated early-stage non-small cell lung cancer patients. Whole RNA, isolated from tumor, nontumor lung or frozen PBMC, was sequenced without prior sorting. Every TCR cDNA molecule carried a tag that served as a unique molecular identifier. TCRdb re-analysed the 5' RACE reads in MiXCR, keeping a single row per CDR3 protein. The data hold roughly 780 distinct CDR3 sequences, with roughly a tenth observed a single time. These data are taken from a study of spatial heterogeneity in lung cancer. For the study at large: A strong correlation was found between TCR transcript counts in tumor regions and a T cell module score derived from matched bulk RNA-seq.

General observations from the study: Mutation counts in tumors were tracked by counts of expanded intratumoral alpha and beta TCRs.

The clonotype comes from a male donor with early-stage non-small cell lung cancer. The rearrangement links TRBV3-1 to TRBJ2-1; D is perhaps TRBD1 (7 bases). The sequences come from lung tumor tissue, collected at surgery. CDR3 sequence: CASSPGGSDSEQFF. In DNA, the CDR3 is TGTGCCAGTTCCCCAGGGGGGTCCGACAGTGAGCAGTTCTTC.